This TCR beta chain was sequenced in a study of blood T cell repertoires in COVID-19. Recruited during active infection, patients (from Seattle) were subsequently followed longitudinally. Sequencing used immunoSEQ multiplex PCR; TCRdb keeps in-frame clones, though not all of them. The data hold 350,000 to 500,000 clones, with about 87% observed a single time. This CDR3 comprises 15 residues. From germline, CDR1 is MNHNY and CDR2 SVGAGI (reference sequence). V trimming: 5 bases; J trimming: 6 bases; junction bases outside the gene matches: 6. The V and J genes are TRBV6-6 and TRBJ2-3; 12 positions match TRBD2. Material for sequencing was peripheral blood. The clonotype originates from a man between 18 and 29 years old with COVID-19, enrolled during active disease. CDR3: CASSASGGASDTQYF. In DNA, the CDR3 is TGTGCCAGCAGTGCTAGCGGGGGGGCATCCGATACGCAGTATTTT.